This T cell receptor (beta chain) was profiled in a study of beta chain features in type 1 diabetes. Notes on the study in general: People with Type 1 diabetes carried modestly yet significantly shorter TCRB CDR3s in all four CD4+ subsets.

As to this clone: The target antigen is unknown.

The germline V and J ends were trimmed by 3 bases and 3 bases, with 8 bases remaining between them. Germline V CDR1 and CDR2: LNHDA, SQIVND (reference sequence). The CDR3 length is 13 residues. Reverse transcribing all isolated RNA meant expressed TCRB transcripts were sequenced. The repertoire was sequenced with immunoSEQ multiplex PCR; TCRdb's copy has only in-frame clones and lacks some. The sample shows about 280,000 clones, about 15% of them seen only once. The TCR originated in a young man with type 1 diabetes. The sequenced sample consisted of naive CD4+ T cells from blood. The chain links TRBV19 to TRBJ1-2, with D tentatively TRBD1 (5 bases). The DNA of the CDR3 is TGTGCCAGTAGTATCCCGGGGGACTATGGCTACACCTTC. Translation gives CASSIPGDYGYTF.